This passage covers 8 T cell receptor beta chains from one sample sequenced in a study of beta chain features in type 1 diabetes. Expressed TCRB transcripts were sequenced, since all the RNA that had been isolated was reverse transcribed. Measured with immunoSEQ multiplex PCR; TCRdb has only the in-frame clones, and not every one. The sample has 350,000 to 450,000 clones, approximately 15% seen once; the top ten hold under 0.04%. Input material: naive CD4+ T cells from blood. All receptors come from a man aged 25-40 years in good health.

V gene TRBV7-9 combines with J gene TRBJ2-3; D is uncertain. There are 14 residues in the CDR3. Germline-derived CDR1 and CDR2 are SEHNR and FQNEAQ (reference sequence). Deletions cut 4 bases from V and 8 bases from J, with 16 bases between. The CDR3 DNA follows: TGTGCCAGCAGCTCATCAGGTTATCGTAGTACGCAGTATTTT. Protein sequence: CASSSSGYRSTQYF.

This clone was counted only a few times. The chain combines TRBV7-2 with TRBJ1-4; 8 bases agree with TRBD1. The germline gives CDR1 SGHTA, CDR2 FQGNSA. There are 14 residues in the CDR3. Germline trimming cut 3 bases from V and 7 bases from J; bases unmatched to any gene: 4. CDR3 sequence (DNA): TGTGCCAGCAGCTTCAGACAGGGGCCTGAAAAACTGTTTTTT. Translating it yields CASSFRQGPEKLFF. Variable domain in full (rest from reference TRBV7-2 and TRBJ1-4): GAGVSQSPSNKVTEKGKDVELRCDPISGHTALYWYRQSLGQGLEFLIYFQGNSAPDKSGLPSDRFSAERTGGSVSTLTIQRTQQEDSAVYLCASSFRQGPEKLFFGSGTQLSVL.

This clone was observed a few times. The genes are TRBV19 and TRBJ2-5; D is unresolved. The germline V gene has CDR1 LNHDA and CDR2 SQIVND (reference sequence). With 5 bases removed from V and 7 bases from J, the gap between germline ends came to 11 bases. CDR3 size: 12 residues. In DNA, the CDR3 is TGTGCCAGTAGTCCTCCAGTGGGGACCCAGTACTTC. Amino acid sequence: CASSPPVGTQYF.

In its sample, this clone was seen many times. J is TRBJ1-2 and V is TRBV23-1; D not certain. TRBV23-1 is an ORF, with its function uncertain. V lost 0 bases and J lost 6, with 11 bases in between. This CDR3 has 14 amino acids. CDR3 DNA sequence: TGCGCCAGCAGTCAATCTGGCCAGTGCGATGGCTACACCTTC. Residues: CASSQSGQCDGYTF.

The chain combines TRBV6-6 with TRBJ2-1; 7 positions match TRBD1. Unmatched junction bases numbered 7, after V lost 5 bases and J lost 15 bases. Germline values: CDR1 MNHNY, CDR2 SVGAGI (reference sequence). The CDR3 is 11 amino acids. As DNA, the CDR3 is TGTGCCAGCAGTACTCCGGACAGGCGGTTCTTC. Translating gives CASSTPDRRFF.

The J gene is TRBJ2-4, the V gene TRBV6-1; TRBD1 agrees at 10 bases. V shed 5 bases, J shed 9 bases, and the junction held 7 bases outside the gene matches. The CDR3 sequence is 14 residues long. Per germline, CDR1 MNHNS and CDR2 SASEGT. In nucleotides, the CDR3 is TGTGCCAGCAGTAGAGGGACAGGGGACGCCATTCAGTACTTC. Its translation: CASSRGTGDAIQYF.

CDR3 in amino acids: CASSSPNGGRATGELFF. For the CDR3, the DNA is TGTGCCAGCAGCTCCCCAAATGGCGGGAGGGCCACCGGGGAGCTGTTTTTT. The genes are TRBV7-9 and TRBJ2-2, with 9 bases matching TRBD2. Germline V CDR1 and CDR2: SEHNR, FQNEAQ (reference sequence). The CDR3 is 17 amino acids. The J segment lost 4 bases and the V segment lost 4 bases, leaving 10 bases of the junction unmatched. Supplemented by reference TRBV7-9 and TRBJ2-2, the full variable domain reads DTGVSQNPRHKITKRGQNVTFRCDPISEHNRLYWYRQTLGQGPEFLTYFQNEAQLEKSRLLSDRFSAERPKGSFSTLEIQRTEQGDSAMYLCASSSPNGGRATGELFFGEGSRLTVL.

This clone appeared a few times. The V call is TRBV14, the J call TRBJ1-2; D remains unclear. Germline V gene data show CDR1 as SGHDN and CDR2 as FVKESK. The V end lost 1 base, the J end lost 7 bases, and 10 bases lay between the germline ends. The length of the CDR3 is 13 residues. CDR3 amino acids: CASSQGPLTGYTF. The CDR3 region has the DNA TGTGCCAGCAGCCAAGGGCCACTTACTGGCTACACCTTC.